A single sample is the source of the 23 T cell receptor beta chains below, sequenced in a study of CD8 T cells in Susac syndrome. The RNA input was about 0.45 to 1 ug, and it was reverse transcribed with random hexamers. TCRdb fed the immunoSEQ multiplex PCR reads into MiXCR, producing one record per CDR3 protein. The sample comprises around 100,000 distinct CDR3 sequences, 95% of which are singletons, and 0.25% to 0.35% rests with the top ten. The sequencing sample was made of CD8+ T cells from PBMCs. The receptors shown here come from a human donor with Susac syndrome.

The chain couples TRBV6-1 to TRBJ2-3, with 10 bases identical to TRBD1. Germline assignment: CDR1 MNHNS and CDR2 SASEGT. This CDR3 comprises 16 residues. V was clipped by 1 base and J by 9 bases; unmatched bases: 10. The CDR3 region has the DNA TGTGCCAGCAGTGAAGAGGCGGGACAGGGGCTCGACACGCAGTATTTT. This encodes CASSEEAGQGLDTQYF.

The chain has TRBV18 and TRBJ1-2; D is unclear. CDR3 length equals 12 residues. Trimming cost V 3 bases and J 7 bases, with 9 bases left between them. Looked up from germline, CDR1 is KGHSH and CDR2 is LQKENI. CDR3 sequence reads: CASSPLSGGYTF. In DNA, the CDR3 is TGTGCCAGCTCACCCCTCAGCGGTGGCTACACCTTC.

The chain uses TRBV6-2 or TRBV6-3 and TRBJ2-3; perhaps TRBD2 as D (6 bases). This CDR3 comprises 16 residues. Trimming cost V 8 bases and J 2 bases, with 20 bases left between them. Per germline, CDR1 MNHEY and CDR2 SVGEGT. The CDR3 DNA sequence: TGTGCCAGCCGTTGGTTGGAGGGCCTCAACACAGATACGCAGTATTTT. The encoded protein is CASRWLEGLNTDTQYF.

The chain joins TRBV28 to TRBJ2-7; possibly TRBD2 for D (6 bases). The CDR3 is 14 residues long. The germline V gene encodes CDR1 MDHEN and CDR2 SYDVKM. Between the trimmed V and J ends, which lost 2 bases and 5 bases, there was a span of 13 bases. The CDR3 DNA sequence: TGTGCCAGCAGTTTACGGGGGAACCTCCACGAGCAGTACTTC. Translation gives CASSLRGNLHEQYF.

The V and J genes are TRBV6-5 and TRBJ2-2; tentatively, D is TRBD2 (6 bases). Per germline, CDR1 MNHEY and CDR2 SVGAGI. There are 13 residues in the CDR3. Trimming removed 8 bases at V and 5 bases at J, with 12 bases between. The CDR3 coding sequence is TGTGCCAGCTTCAAGGAGGGGACCGGGGAGCTGTTTTTT. Its translation: CASFKEGTGELFF.

The chain recombines TRBV5-1 with TRBJ1-2, with TRBD1 matching over 7 bases. Trimming at V came to 5 bases and at J to 8 bases, leaving 9 bases not matched to a gene. Germline loops: CDR1 SGHRS, CDR2 YFSETQ. The CDR3 runs 13 residues. Written as DNA, the CDR3 is TGCGCCAGCAGACCTGACAGGGCCGGAGGCTACACCTTC. Amino acid sequence: CASRPDRAGGYTF.

The chain links TRBV7-3 to TRBJ2-2; TRBD2 matches at 13 bases. Germline V CDR1 and CDR2: SGHTA, FQGTGA. Germline trimming cut 5 bases from V and 8 bases from J; bases unmatched to any gene: 2. The CDR3 runs to 14 residues. CDR3 loop: CASSPGLAGGELFF. CDR3 sequence (DNA): TGTGCCAGCAGCCCGGGACTAGCGGGAGGGGAGCTGTTTTTT.

Here the CDR3 reads CASRIHRVGGGELFF. The CDR3 DNA reads as TGTGCCAGCAGGATACACAGGGTCGGGGGCGGGGAGCTGTTTTTT. The chain joins TRBV12-3 or TRBV12-4 to TRBJ2-2, with D perhaps TRBD1 or TRBD2 (6 bases each). Trimming cost V 6 bases and J 7 bases, with 18 bases left between them. The CDR3 has 15 residues.

This clonotype was seen a single time. The junction does not match germline at one end; this may be a read error. The V gene is TRBV28, the J gene TRBJ2-7; D may be TRBD2 (6 bases). There are 14 residues in the CDR3. Germline V CDR1 and CDR2: MDHEN, SYDVKM. The CDR3 region has the DNA TGTGCCAGCAGCCAACCCACTAGCTCCCACGAGCAGTACTTC. Encoded protein: CASSQPTSSHEQYF.

This chain connects TRBV4-1 to TRBJ1-1; a possible D gene is TRBD1 (5 bases). Germline values: CDR1 MGHRA, CDR2 YSYEKL. This CDR3 has 12 amino acids. V was clipped by 4 bases and J by 10 bases, with 13 bases between them. The CDR3 bases are TGCGCCAGCAGCCCCCGGGGGGGTCGAGCTTTCTTT. The encoded protein is CASSPRGGRAFF.

The rearrangement uses TRBV13 and TRBJ2-7; TRBD2 agrees at 13 bases. There are 16 residues in the CDR3. V lost 5 bases to trimming and J lost 6 bases; unmatched junction nucleotides: 10. Germline V gene lookup returns CDR1 PRHDT and CDR2 FYEKMQ (reference sequence). In nucleotides, the CDR3 is TGTGCCAGCAGCACGGGACTAGCGGGACCCCGTCCCGAGCAGTACTTC. Amino acid sequence: CASSTGLAGPRPEQYF. The entire variable domain, with the rest obtained from reference TRBV13 and TRBJ2-7, is as follows: AAGVIQSPRHLIKEKRETATLKCYPIPRHDTVYWYQQGPGQDPQFLISFYEKMQSDKGSIPDRFSAQQFSDYHSELNMSSLELGDSALYFCASSTGLAGPRPEQYFGPGTRLTVT.

The chain recombines TRBV18 with TRBJ2-5; the D gene is possibly TRBD2 (6 bases). The germline CDR1 and CDR2 sequences are KGHSH and LQKENI. The CDR3 runs to 13 residues. V shed 5 bases and J shed 5 bases, with 12 bases lying between them. The CDR3 reads CASSKGREETQYF. CDR3 sequence (DNA): TGTGCCAGCTCAAAAGGACGGGAGGAGACCCAGTACTTC.

The chain has TRBV4-1 and TRBJ1-2, with D possibly being TRBD1 (6 bases). V was clipped by 0 bases and J by 8 bases, with 16 bases between them. The CDR3 spans 15 residues. Germline-derived CDR1 and CDR2 are MGHRA and YSYEKL. The CDR3 loop reads CASSQDRGQLEGYTF. For the CDR3, the DNA is TGCGCCAGCAGCCAAGACAGGGGACAATTAGAGGGCTACACCTTC.

V is TRBV7-2 and J is TRBJ2-5; D gene unclear. V was cut by 3 bases and J by 2 bases, with 7 bases left in between. Germline-derived CDR1 and CDR2 are SGHTA and FQGNSA. This CDR3 spans 13 amino acids. DNA of the CDR3: TGTGCCAGCAGCTTTATCTCTCAAGAGACCCAGTACTTC. Translated, it gives CASSFISQETQYF.

In nucleotides, the CDR3 is TGTGCCAGCAAGCTGGGGAATCACGCCGGGGAGCTGTTTTTT. Amino acid sequence: CASKLGNHAGELFF. V is TRBV6-2 or TRBV6-3 and J is TRBJ2-2; D is uncertain. The CDR3 contains 14 residues. CDR1 is MNHEY and CDR2 is SVGEGT in the germline V gene. The V and J ends lost 7 bases and 6 bases respectively, with 15 bases between them.

This clonotype was recorded once. This chain joins TRBV5-1 and TRBJ2-6; unclear D gene. The length of the CDR3 is 15 residues. V lost 4 bases and J lost 0, with 8 bases in between. The germline V gene has CDR1 SGHRS and CDR2 YFSETQ. The CDR3 DNA sequence: TGCGCCAGCAGCGTTGGGAACTCTGGGGCCAACGTCCTGACTTTC. Translating gives CASSVGNSGANVLTF.

The chain has TRBV9 and TRBJ2-1; possibly TRBD2 for D (5 bases). This CDR3 is 13 amino acids long. CDR1 and CDR2 from the germline V gene are SGDLS and YYNGEE. Trimming removed 4 bases at V and 7 bases at J, with 12 bases between. The CDR3 nucleotides are TGTGCCAGCAGCTCCTGGACTGCTAATGAGCAGTTCTTC. This gives the protein CASSSWTANEQFF.

The V call is TRBV27, the J call TRBJ2-7; TRBD1 agrees at 7 bases. Looked up from germline, CDR1 is MNHEY and CDR2 is SMNVEV (reference sequence). This CDR3 region has 15 residues. Germline trimming cut 5 bases from V and 1 base from J; bases unmatched to any gene: 8. The CDR3 nucleotides are TGTGCCAGCAGTCCGGACAGGCCCCGGTCCTACGAGCAGTACTTC. Its protein product is CASSPDRPRSYEQYF.

The gene calls are TRBV18 and TRBJ1-4, with D possibly TRBD1 on 6 matching bases. The CDR3 consists of 16 residues. The V gene's germline CDR1 is KGHSH and CDR2 LQKENI. The V end lost 5 bases, the J end lost 10 bases, and 23 bases lay between the germline ends. The CDR3 DNA sequence: TGTGCCAGCTCAACGCGGTCGGAGGGGACAATCGCAAAACTGTTTTTT. This sequence encodes CASSTRSEGTIAKLFF.

The chain employs TRBV29-1 and TRBJ2-1; TRBD1 or TRBD2 may be the D gene (5 bases each). The CDR3 length is 13 residues. Trimming removed 7 bases from V and 5 bases from J, with 15 bases in between. Germline CDR1 and CDR2: SQVTM and ANQGSEA. The DNA of the CDR3 is TGCAGCGCCCCCGGGACGGTCAACAATGAGCAGTTCTTC. Translating it yields CSAPGTVNNEQFF.

This chain joins TRBV6-6 and TRBJ2-5, with D possibly being TRBD1 (5 bases). Looked up from germline, CDR1 is MNHNY and CDR2 is SVGAGI (reference sequence). There are 14 residues in the CDR3. V lost 0 bases, J lost 5 bases, and 10 bases lay in between. The chain's CDR3 is CASSYSAGMETQYF. The CDR3 region has the DNA TGTGCCAGCAGTTACTCAGCAGGGATGGAGACCCAGTACTTC.

This clonotype was seen just once. The chain has TRBV27 and TRBJ2-7, with D uncertain. There are 14 residues in the CDR3. The V end was cut by 5 bases, the J end by 6 bases, with 17 bases between. Germline CDR1 and CDR2: MNHEY and SMNVEV (reference sequence). The CDR3 DNA follows: TGTGCCAGCAGTCTCGGGCCTTTAGCCCCCGAGCAGTACTTC. Translating gives CASSLGPLAPEQYF.

V usage is TRBV20-1 and J usage is TRBJ2-1, with D unresolved. V was trimmed by 1 base and J by 10 bases, leaving 8 bases between them. This CDR3 is built from 11 residues. Germline lookup yields CDR1 DFQATT and CDR2 SNEGSKA (reference sequence). The CDR3 here is CSARGQREQFF. The CDR3 nucleotides are TGCAGTGCTAGAGGTCAGCGAGAGCAGTTCTTC.